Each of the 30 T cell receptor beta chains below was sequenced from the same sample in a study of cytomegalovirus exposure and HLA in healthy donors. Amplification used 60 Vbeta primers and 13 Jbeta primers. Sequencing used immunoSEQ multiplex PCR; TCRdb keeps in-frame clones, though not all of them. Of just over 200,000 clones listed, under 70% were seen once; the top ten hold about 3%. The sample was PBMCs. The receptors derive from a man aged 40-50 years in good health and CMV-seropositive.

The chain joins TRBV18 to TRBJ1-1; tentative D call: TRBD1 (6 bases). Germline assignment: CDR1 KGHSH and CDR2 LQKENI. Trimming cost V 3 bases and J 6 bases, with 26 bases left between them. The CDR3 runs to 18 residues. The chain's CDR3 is CASSPREDSYSGGAEAFF. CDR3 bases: TGTGCCAGCTCACCGCGGGAGGACAGCTATTCGGGTGGCGCTGAAGCTTTCTTT.

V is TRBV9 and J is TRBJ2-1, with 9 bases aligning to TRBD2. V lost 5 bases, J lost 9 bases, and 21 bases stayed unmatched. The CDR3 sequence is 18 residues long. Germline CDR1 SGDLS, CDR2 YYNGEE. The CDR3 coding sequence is TGTGCCAGCAGTCACCCAGTAATAGCGGGGGCCCCCCTCGGTGAGCAGTTCTTC. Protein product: CASSHPVIAGAPLGEQFF.

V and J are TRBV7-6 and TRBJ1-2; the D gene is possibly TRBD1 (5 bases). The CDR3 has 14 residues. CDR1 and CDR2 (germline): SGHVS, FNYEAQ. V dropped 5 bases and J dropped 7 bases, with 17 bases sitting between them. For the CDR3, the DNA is TGTGCCAGCAGCATTCTTGATCGGGGGGGTGGCTACACCTTC. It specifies CASSILDRGGGYTF.

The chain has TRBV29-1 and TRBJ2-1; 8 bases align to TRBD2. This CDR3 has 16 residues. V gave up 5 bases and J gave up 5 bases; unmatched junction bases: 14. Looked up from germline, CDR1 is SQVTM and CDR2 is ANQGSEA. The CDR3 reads CSVSQGPGLGDNEQFF. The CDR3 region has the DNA TGCAGCGTTAGTCAGGGACCGGGACTAGGGGACAATGAGCAGTTCTTC.

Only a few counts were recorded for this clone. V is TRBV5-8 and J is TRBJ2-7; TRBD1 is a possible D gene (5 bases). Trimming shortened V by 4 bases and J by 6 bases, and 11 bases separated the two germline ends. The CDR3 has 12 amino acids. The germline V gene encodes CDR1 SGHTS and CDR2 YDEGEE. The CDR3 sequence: CASSPRTSEQYF. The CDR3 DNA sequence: TGTGCCAGCAGCCCCCGGACATCCGAGCAGTACTTC.

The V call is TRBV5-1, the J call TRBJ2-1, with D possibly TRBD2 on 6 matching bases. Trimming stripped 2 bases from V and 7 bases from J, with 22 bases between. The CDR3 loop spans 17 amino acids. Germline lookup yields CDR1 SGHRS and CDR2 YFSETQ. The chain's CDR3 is CASSFWAGSPLGNEQFF. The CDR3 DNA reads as TGCGCCAGCAGCTTTTGGGCGGGGAGTCCCCTAGGGAATGAGCAGTTCTTC.

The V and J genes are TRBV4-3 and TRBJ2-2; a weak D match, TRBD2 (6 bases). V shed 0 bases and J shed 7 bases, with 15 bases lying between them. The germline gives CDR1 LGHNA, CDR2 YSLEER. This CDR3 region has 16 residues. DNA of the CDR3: TGCGCCAGCAGCCAAGATCACGCAGGGAGGATCGGGGAGCTGTTTTTT. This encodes CASSQDHAGRIGELFF.

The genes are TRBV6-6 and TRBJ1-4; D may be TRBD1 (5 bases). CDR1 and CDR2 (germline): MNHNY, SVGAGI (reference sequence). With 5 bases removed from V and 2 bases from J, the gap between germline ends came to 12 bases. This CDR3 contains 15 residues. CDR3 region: CASSDTRATNEKLFF. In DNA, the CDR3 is TGTGCCAGCAGTGACACCAGGGCGACTAATGAAAAACTGTTTTTT.

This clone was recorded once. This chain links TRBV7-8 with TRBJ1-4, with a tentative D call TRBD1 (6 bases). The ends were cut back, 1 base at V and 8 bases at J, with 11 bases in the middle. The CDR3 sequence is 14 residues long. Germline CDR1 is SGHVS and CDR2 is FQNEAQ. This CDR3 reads CASSLGTVGEKLFF. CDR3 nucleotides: TGTGCCAGCAGCTTAGGGACAGTAGGAGAAAAACTGTTTTTT.

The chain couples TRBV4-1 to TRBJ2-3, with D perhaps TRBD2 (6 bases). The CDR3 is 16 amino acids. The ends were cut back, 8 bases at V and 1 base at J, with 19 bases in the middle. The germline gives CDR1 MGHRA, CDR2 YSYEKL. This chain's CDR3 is CASGTGLASGTDTQYF. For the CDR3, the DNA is TGCGCCAGCGGGACGGGCCTAGCGTCGGGCACAGATACGCAGTATTTT.

CDR3 coding DNA: TGTGCCAGCAGTTTATCGGGCACAGGGGGTAGGGAGCAGTACTTC. This codes for CASSLSGTGGREQYF. This chain connects TRBV28 to TRBJ2-5; 8 nucleotides align to TRBD1. The CDR3 sequence is 15 residues long. CDR1 and CDR2 (germline): MDHEN, SYDVKM. With 1 base clipped from V and 11 bases from J, the junction kept 12 bases outside the gene matches.

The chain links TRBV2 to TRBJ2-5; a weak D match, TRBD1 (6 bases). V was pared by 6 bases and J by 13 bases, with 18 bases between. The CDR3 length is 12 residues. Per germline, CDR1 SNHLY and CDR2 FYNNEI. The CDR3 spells CASSSTRDKGYF. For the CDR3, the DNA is TGTGCCAGCAGCTCCACCCGGGACAAGGGGTACTTC.

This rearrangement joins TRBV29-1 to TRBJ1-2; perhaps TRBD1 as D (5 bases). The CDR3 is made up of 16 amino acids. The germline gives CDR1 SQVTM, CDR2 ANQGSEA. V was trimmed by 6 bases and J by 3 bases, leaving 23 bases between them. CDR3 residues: CSVARGKDSLHYGYTF. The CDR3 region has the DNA TGCAGCGTCGCACGAGGTAAAGACAGCTTACACTATGGCTACACCTTC. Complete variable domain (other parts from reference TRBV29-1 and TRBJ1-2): SAVISQKPSRDICQRGTSLTIQCQVDSQVTMMFWYRQQPGQSLTLIATANQGSEATYESGFVIDKFPISRPNLTFSTLTVSNMSPEDSSIYLCSVARGKDSLHYGYTFGSGTRLTVV.

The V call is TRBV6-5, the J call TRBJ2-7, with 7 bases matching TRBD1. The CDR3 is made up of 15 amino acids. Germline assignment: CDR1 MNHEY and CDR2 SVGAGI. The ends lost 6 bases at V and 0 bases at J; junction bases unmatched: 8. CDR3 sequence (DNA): TGTGCCAGCAGCCCCGAGACAGGGAACTCCTACGAGCAGTACTTC. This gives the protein CASSPETGNSYEQYF.

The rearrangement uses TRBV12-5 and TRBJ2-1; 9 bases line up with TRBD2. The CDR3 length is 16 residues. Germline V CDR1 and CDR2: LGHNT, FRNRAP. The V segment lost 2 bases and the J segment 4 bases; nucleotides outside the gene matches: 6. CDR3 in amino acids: CASGLSLAGFYNEQFF. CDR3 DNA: TGTGCTAGTGGTTTGAGCCTAGCGGGATTTTACAATGAGCAGTTCTTC.

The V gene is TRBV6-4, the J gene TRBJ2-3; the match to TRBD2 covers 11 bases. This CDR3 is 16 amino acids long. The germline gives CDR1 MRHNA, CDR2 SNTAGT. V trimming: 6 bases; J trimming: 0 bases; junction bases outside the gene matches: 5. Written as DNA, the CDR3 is TGTGCCAGCAGCCTCCTAGCGGGGGGCAGCACAGATACGCAGTATTTT. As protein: CASSLLAGGSTDTQYF.

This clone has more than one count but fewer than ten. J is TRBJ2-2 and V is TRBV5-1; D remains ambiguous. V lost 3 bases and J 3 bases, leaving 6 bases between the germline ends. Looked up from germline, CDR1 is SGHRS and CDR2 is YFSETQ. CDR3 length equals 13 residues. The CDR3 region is CASSYRDTGELFF. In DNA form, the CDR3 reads TGCGCCAGCAGCTACCGGGACACCGGGGAGCTGTTTTTT.

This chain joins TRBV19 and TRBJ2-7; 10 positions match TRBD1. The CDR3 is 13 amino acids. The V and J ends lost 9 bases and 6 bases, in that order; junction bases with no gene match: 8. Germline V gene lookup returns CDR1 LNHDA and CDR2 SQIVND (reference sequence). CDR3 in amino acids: CASSTGGISEQYF. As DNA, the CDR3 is TGTGCCAGCTCGACAGGGGGCATTTCCGAGCAGTACTTC. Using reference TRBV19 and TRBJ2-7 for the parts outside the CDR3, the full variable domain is DGGITQSPKYLFRKEGQNVTLSCEQNLNHDAMYWYRQDPGQGLRLIYYSQIVNDFQKGDIAEGYSVSREKKESFPLTVTSAQKNPTAFYLCASSTGGISEQYFGPGTRLTVT.

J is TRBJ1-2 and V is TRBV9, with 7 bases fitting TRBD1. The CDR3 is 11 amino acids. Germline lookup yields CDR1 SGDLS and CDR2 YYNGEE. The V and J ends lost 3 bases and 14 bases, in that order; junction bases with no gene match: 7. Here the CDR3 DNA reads TGTGCCAGCAGCGGAACAGGGGCGGCGACCTTC. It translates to CASSGTGAATF.

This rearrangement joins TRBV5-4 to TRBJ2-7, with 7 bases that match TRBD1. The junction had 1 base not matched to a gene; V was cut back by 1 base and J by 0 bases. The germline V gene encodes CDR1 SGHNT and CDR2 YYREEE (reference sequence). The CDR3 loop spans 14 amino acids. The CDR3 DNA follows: TGTGCCAGCAGCTTGTGGGACAGCTCCTACGAGCAGTACTTC. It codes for CASSLWDSSYEQYF.

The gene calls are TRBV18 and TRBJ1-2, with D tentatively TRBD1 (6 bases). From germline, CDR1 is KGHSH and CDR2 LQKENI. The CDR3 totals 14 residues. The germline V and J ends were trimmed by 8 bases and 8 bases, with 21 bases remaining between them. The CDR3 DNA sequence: TGTGCCAGCATATTGACAGGCCTGGTAGACGGCTACACCTTC. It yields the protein CASILTGLVDGYTF.

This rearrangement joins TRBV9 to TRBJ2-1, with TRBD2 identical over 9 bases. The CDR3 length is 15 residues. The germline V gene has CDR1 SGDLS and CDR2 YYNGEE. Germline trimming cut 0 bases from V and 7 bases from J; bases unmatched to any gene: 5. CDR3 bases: TGTGCCAGCAGCGTAGCGCGGGGGGGTCTGAATGAGCAGTTCTTC. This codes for CASSVARGGLNEQFF.

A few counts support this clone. CDR3 nucleotides: TGTGCCAGCAGCTCAGGGGGCGGCTACACCTTC. Its protein product is CASSSGGGYTF. This chain links TRBV11-2 with TRBJ1-2; TRBD1 matches at 8 bases. The CDR3 extends over 11 amino acids. Germline V gene data show CDR1 as SGHAT and CDR2 as FQNNGV. Unmatched junction bases numbered 0, after V lost 4 bases and J lost 8 bases. Full variable domain (rest looked up from reference TRBV11-2 and TRBJ1-2): EAGVAQSPRYKIIEKRQSVAFWCNPISGHATLYWYQQILGQGPKLLIQFQNNGVVDDSQLPKDRFSAERLKGVDSTLKIQPAKLEDSAVYLCASSSGGGYTFGSGTRLTVV.

CDR3 bases: TGTGCCAGCAGTTTCCGCGGGCGAGACAGGGGAGAGACCCAGTACTTC. It codes for CASSFRGRDRGETQYF. This chain joins TRBV27 and TRBJ2-5; TRBD1 aligns across 8 bases. Germline V CDR1 and CDR2: MNHEY, SMNVEV (reference sequence). Germline trimming cut 3 bases from V and 4 bases from J; bases unmatched to any gene: 10. This CDR3 has 16 amino acids.

The CDR3 sequence is CASSFGPGGARNTEAFF. CDR3 nucleotide sequence: TGTGCCAGCAGTTTTGGGCCAGGGGGCGCGCGGAACACTGAAGCTTTCTTT. The genes are TRBV28 and TRBJ1-1, with 8 bases fitting TRBD1. Germline CDR1 is MDHEN and CDR2 is SYDVKM. CDR3 length: 17 amino acids. J lost 1 base, V lost 3 bases, and 10 bases had no gene match.

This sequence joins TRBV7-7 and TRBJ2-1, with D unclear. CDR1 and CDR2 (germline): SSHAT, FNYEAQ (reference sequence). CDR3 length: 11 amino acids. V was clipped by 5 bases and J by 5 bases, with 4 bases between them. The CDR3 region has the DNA TGTGCCAGCAGCCCTGACAATGAGCAGTTCTTC. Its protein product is CASSPDNEQFF.

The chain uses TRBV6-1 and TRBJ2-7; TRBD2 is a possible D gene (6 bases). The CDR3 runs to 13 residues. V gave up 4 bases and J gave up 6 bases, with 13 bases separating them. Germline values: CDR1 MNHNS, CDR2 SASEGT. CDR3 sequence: CASSGGDSFEQYF. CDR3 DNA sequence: TGTGCCAGCAGTGGAGGGGACTCGTTCGAGCAGTACTTC.

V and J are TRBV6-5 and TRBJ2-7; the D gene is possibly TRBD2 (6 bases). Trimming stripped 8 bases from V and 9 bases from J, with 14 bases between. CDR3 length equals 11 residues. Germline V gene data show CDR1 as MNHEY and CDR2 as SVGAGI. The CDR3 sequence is CASGFSGLQYF. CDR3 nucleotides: TGTGCCAGCGGGTTTAGCGGTCTGCAGTACTTC.

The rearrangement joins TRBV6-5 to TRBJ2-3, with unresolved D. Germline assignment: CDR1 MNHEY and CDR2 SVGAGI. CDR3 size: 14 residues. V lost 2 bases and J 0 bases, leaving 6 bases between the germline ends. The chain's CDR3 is CASSYGPSTDTQYF. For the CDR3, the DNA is TGTGCCAGCAGTTACGGGCCCAGCACAGATACGCAGTATTTT.

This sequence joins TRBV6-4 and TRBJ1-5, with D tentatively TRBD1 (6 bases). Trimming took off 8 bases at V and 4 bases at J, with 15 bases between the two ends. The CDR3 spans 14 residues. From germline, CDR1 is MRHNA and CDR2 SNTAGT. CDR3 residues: CASLNRDANQPQHF. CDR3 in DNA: TGTGCCAGCTTAAACAGGGATGCAAATCAGCCCCAGCATTTT.